These 27 T cell receptor beta chains share one sample of origin, sequenced in a study of molecular identifiers for immune sequencing clone quantification. TCRdb called the PCR reads again in MiXCR, with one record for every CDR3 protein. The sample lists hundreds of thousands of distinct CDR3 sequences; approximately 20% were seen once. The sequencing input was naive CD8+ T cells from blood, with Jurkat cell RNA spiked in. The subset: FACS-sorted CD8+CD4-CCR7+CD45RA+ naive T cells. The receptors were sampled from a human donor in good health. Some libraries in this study had Jurkat cell RNA spiked in.

On this clonotype itself: One base away lies a much larger clone, so this may be a sequencing read error. The chain joins TRBV28 to TRBJ1-5, with TRBD1 matching over 8 bases. From germline, CDR1 is MDHEN and CDR2 SYDVKM. Trimming took 8 bases from V and 6 from J; bases not matched to a gene: 9. This CDR3 spans 14 amino acids. The CDR3 bases are TGTGCCAGCTGTTCAATACAGGGGGGTCAGCCCCAGCATTTT. Translation: CASCSIQGGQPQHF.

The sample holds a few counts of this clonotype. This chain links TRBV28 with TRBJ2-7, with 8 bases matching TRBD1. The V gene end was trimmed by 2 bases and the J gene end by 0 bases; junction bases not matched to a gene: 3. There are 15 residues in the CDR3. Germline V gives CDR1 MDHEN, CDR2 SYDVKM. CDR3 coding DNA: TGTGCCAGCAGTTTAGAACAGGGGGGCTCCTACGAGCAGTACTTC. This sequence encodes CASSLEQGGSYEQYF.

As regards this clonotype: This may be a read error, as it is one base from a much larger clone. The chain is built from TRBV9 and TRBJ2-3; D assignment may be TRBD1 or TRBD2 (5 bases each). CDR3 length: 15 amino acids. V lost 4 bases and J lost 6, with 18 bases in between. Germline CDR1 and CDR2: SGDLS and YYNGEE. The CDR3 region is CASSTQVRGADTQYF. CDR3 bases: TGTGCCAGCAGCACCCAAGTGAGAGGGGCGGATACGCAGTATTTT.

This clonotype showed up many times. J is TRBJ2-7 and V is TRBV7-9, with 8 bases aligning to TRBD2. The CDR3 spans 15 residues. Germline-derived CDR1 and CDR2 are SEHNR and FQNEAQ (reference sequence). The trim removed 3 bases at V and 3 bases at J, leaving 7 bases unmatched. CDR3 nucleotides: TGTGCCAGCAGCTTGGAGGCGGGAGGTTTCTACGAGCAGTACTTC. Its protein is CASSLEAGGFYEQYF.

This chain links TRBV30 with TRBJ1-1, with no clear D. The CDR3 sequence is 14 residues long. The germline gives CDR1 GTSNPN, CDR2 SVGIG (reference sequence). The germline V and J ends were trimmed by 0 bases and 2 bases, with 10 bases remaining between them. The chain's CDR3 is CAWSVLRRNTEAFF. CDR3 DNA: TGTGCCTGGAGTGTACTGAGGAGAAACACTGAAGCTTTCTTT. Drawing the rest from reference TRBV30 and TRBJ1-1, the complete variable domain is SQTIHQWPATLVQPVGSPLSLECTVEGTSNPNLYWYRQAAGRGLQLLFYSVGIGQISSEVPQNLSASRPQDRQFILSSKKLLLSDSGFYLCAWSVLRRNTEAFFGQGTRLTVV.

A few counts support this clonotype. The conserved phenylalanine or tryptophan is not found at the CDR3 terminus, so this likely reflects a read error. J is TRBJ1-4 and V is TRBV28, with 9 bases lining up with TRBD1. This CDR3 spans 13 amino acids. From germline, CDR1 is MDHEN and CDR2 SYDVKM. The V gene end was trimmed by 5 bases and the J gene end by 6 bases; junction bases not matched to a gene: 1. CDR3 nucleotides: TGTGCCAGCAGTACAGGGGGCGATGAAAAACTGTTTTCT. This encodes CASSTGGDEKLFS.

This clonotype has a single count. A read error may be the cause here, since a much bigger clone is one base away. The V gene is TRBV27, the J gene TRBJ2-3; 13 bases are shared with TRBD2. The CDR3 loop spans 18 amino acids. CDR1 is MNHEY and CDR2 is SMNVEV in the germline V gene (reference sequence). The CDR3 spells CASSTGLGLAGFTDTQCF. The CDR3 region has the DNA TGTGCCAGCAGTACAGGCCTGGGACTAGCGGGGTTCACAGATACGCAGTGTTTT.

This clonotype has a count of ten or more. The chain has TRBV4-3 and TRBJ2-7; D is undetermined. V gave up 0 bases and J gave up 5 bases, with 17 bases separating them. CDR1 and CDR2 from the germline V gene are LGHNA and YSLEER. The CDR3 is made up of 16 amino acids. CDR3 region: CASSQDASPQTHEQYF. CDR3 nucleotides: TGCGCCAGCAGCCAAGATGCCAGCCCCCAAACCCACGAGCAGTACTTC.

This clonotype was counted ten times or more. The chain links TRBV9 to TRBJ2-3, with 11 bases aligning to TRBD2. The junction had 8 bases not matched to a gene; V was cut back by 3 bases and J by 5 bases. The CDR3 consists of 16 residues. CDR1 and CDR2 (germline): SGDLS, YYNGEE. CDR3 nucleotides: TGTGCCAGCAGCGGGGGACTAGCGGAGTTCCTAGATACGCAGTATTTT. Amino acid sequence: CASSGGLAEFLDTQYF.

This clonotype was seen at least ten times. The chain employs TRBV4-3 and TRBJ1-5; D call uncertain. Germline values: CDR1 LGHNA, CDR2 YSLEER. V dropped 0 bases and J dropped 4 bases, with 7 bases sitting between them. This CDR3 contains 14 residues. The CDR3 region is CASSQDWSNQPQHF. In DNA form, the CDR3 reads TGCGCCAGCAGCCAAGATTGGTCAAATCAGCCCCAGCATTTT.

The rearrangement uses TRBV20-1 and TRBJ2-5; TRBD2 agrees at 13 bases. Per germline, CDR1 DFQATT and CDR2 SNEGSKA (reference sequence). CDR3 length equals 15 residues. The V and J ends lost 5 bases and 2 bases, in that order; junction bases with no gene match: 5. This CDR3 is CSALGLAGLQETQYF. CDR3 DNA sequence: TGCAGTGCTCTGGGACTAGCGGGACTACAAGAGACCCAGTACTTC.

Worth noting for this clonotype: Given a much more abundant clone one base away, this may be a read error. This chain links TRBV6-2 or TRBV6-3 with TRBJ2-1, with TRBD2 identical over 10 bases. The CDR3 contains 17 residues. CDR1 MNHEY and CDR2 SVGEGT come from the germline V gene. The CDR3 sequence is CASSYLTSGCSDNEQFF. CDR3 DNA sequence: TGTGCCAGCAGTTACCTGACTAGCGGGTGCTCCGACAATGAGCAGTTCTTC.

This clonotype was recorded a few times. V and J are TRBV19 and TRBJ2-5, with 9 bases fitting TRBD2. The CDR3 covers 14 residues. Trimming at V came to 6 bases and at J to 5 bases, leaving 7 bases not matched to a gene. Per the germline V gene, CDR1 is LNHDA and CDR2 is SQIVND (reference sequence). The CDR3, as DNA: TGTGCCAGTAGGGTAGCGGGAGAAGATGAGACCCAGTACTTC. It is translated as CASRVAGEDETQYF.

This clonotype came up many times. The genes are TRBV5-6 and TRBJ1-1, with TRBD1 matching over 10 bases. Losses at the gene ends were 3 bases for V and 2 bases for J; bases not matched to a gene: 1. Germline V CDR1 and CDR2: SGHDT, YYEEEE. The CDR3 has 14 amino acids. CDR3 sequence (DNA): TGTGCCAGCAGCTGGGACAGGGGTAACACTGAAGCTTTCTTT. Residues: CASSWDRGNTEAFF.

This clonotype was counted ten times or more. The V call is TRBV9, the J call TRBJ2-2, with TRBD1 as a possible D gene (5 bases). Germline V gives CDR1 SGDLS, CDR2 YYNGEE. Trimming removed 3 bases at V and 6 bases at J, with 12 bases between. The CDR3 extends over 14 amino acids. CDR3 loop: CASSADTMSGELFF. As DNA, the CDR3 is TGTGCCAGCAGCGCGGACACGATGTCCGGGGAGCTGTTTTTT.

There are many counts of this clonotype. The V call is TRBV7-9, the J call TRBJ1-2, with D unresolved. Germline assignment: CDR1 SEHNR and CDR2 FQNEAQ (reference sequence). The CDR3 spans 14 residues. The V gene lost 6 bases and the J gene lost 1 base, with 12 bases spanning the gap. The CDR3 nucleotides are TGTGCCAGCAGTGACACCCGCAATAACTATGGCTACACCTTC. Encoded protein: CASSDTRNNYGYTF.

This clonotype was seen at least ten times. This chain joins TRBV9 and TRBJ2-2; TRBD1 aligns across 7 bases. The CDR3 totals 12 residues. Germline CDR1 is SGDLS and CDR2 is YYNGEE. V dropped 9 bases and J dropped 6; count of bases not matched to a gene: 5. CDR3: CATGQAAGELFF. The CDR3 DNA is TGTGCCACTGGACAGGCGGCCGGGGAGCTGTTTTTT.

The table lists this clonotype with many counts. The chain is built from TRBV7-9 and TRBJ2-1; tentatively, D is TRBD2 (6 bases). CDR1 and CDR2 (germline): SEHNR, FQNEAQ (reference sequence). V gave up 2 bases and J gave up 5 bases, with 16 bases separating them. The CDR3 loop spans 16 amino acids. CDR3 loop: CASSLIPGVLNNEQFF. The CDR3, as DNA: TGTGCCAGCAGCTTAATCCCGGGGGTTTTGAACAATGAGCAGTTCTTC. Complete variable domain (other parts from reference TRBV7-9 and TRBJ2-1): DTGVSQNPRHKITKRGQNVTFRCDPISEHNRLYWYRQTLGQGPEFLTYFQNEAQLEKSRLLSDRFSAERPKGSFSTLEIQRTEQGDSAMYLCASSLIPGVLNNEQFFGPGTRLTVL.

This clonotype was detected ten times or more. CDR3 bases: TGTGCCAGCAGCCAGGGGGACAGGCCTACTTTTAACTATGGCTACACCTTC. This codes for CASSQGDRPTFNYGYTF. V and J are TRBV14 and TRBJ1-2; TRBD1 agrees at 8 bases. Unmatched junction bases numbered 10, after V lost 3 bases and J lost 1 base. CDR1 SGHDN and CDR2 FVKESK come from the germline V gene. This CDR3 comprises 17 residues.

This clonotype came up many times. The chain links TRBV28 to TRBJ2-5; maybe TRBD2 (5 bases). Germline assignment: CDR1 MDHEN and CDR2 SYDVKM. Trimming took 5 bases from V and 5 from J, leaving 18 bases between them. The CDR3 totals 15 residues. The CDR3: CASSRDYSSSETQYF. The CDR3 DNA sequence: TGTGCCAGCAGTCGCGACTACTCTAGTTCGGAGACCCAGTACTTC.

There are a few counts of this clonotype. This chain connects TRBV20-1 to TRBJ2-7, with TRBD2 matching over 12 bases. Germline V CDR1 and CDR2: DFQATT, SNEGSKA (reference sequence). Unmatched junction bases numbered 7, after V lost 3 bases and J lost 4 bases. There are 15 residues in the CDR3. CDR3: CSARGLAGVVYEQYF. CDR3 DNA: TGCAGTGCTAGGGGACTAGCGGGTGTAGTTTACGAGCAGTACTTC.

This clonotype was seen only once. A read error is likely, as this CDR3 ends without the conserved phenylalanine or tryptophan. The rearrangement joins TRBV9 to TRBJ2-1; possibly TRBD2 for D (5 bases). Trimming stripped 0 bases from V and 6 bases from J, with 10 bases between. The CDR3 extends over 14 amino acids. Germline CDR1 reads SGDLS; CDR2 reads YYNGEE. The chain's CDR3 is CASSVDLAGNEQFL. In DNA, the CDR3 is TGTGCCAGCAGCGTAGATCTAGCTGGCAATGAGCAGTTCCTC.

The genes are TRBV25-1 and TRBJ1-3; 7 bases match TRBD1. Trimming removed 5 bases from V and 0 bases from J; junction bases left unmatched: 7. The CDR3 has 16 residues. The V gene's germline CDR1 is MGHDK and CDR2 SYGVNS. DNA for the CDR3: TGTGCCAGCAGTAGCCGGGACAGAAGCTCTGGAAACACCATATATTTT. Protein: CASSSRDRSSGNTIYF.

The chain carries TRBV5-8 and TRBJ1-4, with a tentative D call TRBD1 (5 bases). CDR1 SGHTS and CDR2 YDEGEE come from the germline V gene. Between the trimmed V and J ends, which lost 0 bases and 7 bases, there was a span of 16 bases. This CDR3 spans 16 amino acids. The chain's CDR3 is CASSLEIGELGEKLFF. CDR3 in DNA: TGTGCCAGCAGCTTGGAAATAGGGGAGTTGGGTGAAAAACTGTTTTTT.

Notes on this clonotype: A much larger clone lies a single base off, so this may be a read error. The gene calls are TRBV20-1 and TRBJ1-1; D possibly corresponds to TRBD1 (5 bases). Trimming stripped 6 bases from V and 4 bases from J, with 15 bases between. CDR3 size: 13 residues. From germline, CDR1 is DFQATT and CDR2 SNEGSKA (reference sequence). The CDR3 coding sequence is TGCAGTGCCAGTCCAGGTAGGGGCACTGAAGCTTTCTTT. As protein: CSASPGRGTEAFF.

The chain recombines TRBV12-3 or TRBV12-4 with TRBJ2-1; a weak D match, TRBD1 (6 bases). V was pared by 5 bases and J by 10 bases, with 12 bases between. This CDR3 has 12 residues. The CDR3 region is CASSKTGREQFF. DNA for the CDR3: TGTGCCAGCAGTAAAACAGGGAGAGAGCAGTTCTTC.

This clonotype was detected many times. The chain employs TRBV7-6 and TRBJ1-1; a weak D match, TRBD1 (5 bases). Germline CDR1 is SGHVS and CDR2 is FNYEAQ. The CDR3 is 16 amino acids. Deletions cut 5 bases from V and 6 bases from J, with 22 bases between. CDR3 in amino acids: CASSPNLAGNAAEAFF. The CDR3 DNA follows: TGTGCCAGCAGCCCTAACCTGGCAGGGAATGCCGCTGAAGCTTTCTTT.